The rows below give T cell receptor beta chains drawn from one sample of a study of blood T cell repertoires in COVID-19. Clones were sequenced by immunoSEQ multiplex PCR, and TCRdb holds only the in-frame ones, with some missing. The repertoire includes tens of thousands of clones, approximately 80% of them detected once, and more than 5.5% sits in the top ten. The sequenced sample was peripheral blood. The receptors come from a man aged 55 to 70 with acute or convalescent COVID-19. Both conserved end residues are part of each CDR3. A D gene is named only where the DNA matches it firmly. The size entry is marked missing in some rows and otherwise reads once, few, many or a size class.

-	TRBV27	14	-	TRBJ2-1	CASSPYQGWNEQFF	TGTGCCAGCAGTCCGTATCAGGGTTGGAATGAGCAGTTCTTC
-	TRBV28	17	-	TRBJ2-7	CASSPYGPGSPAYEQYF	TGTGCCAGCAGCCCGTATGGGCCCGGGAGCCCAGCCTACGAGCAGTACTTC
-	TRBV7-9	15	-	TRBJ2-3	CASSPRRGSTDTQYF	TGTGCCAGCAGCCCCCGGAGGGGAAGCACAGATACGCAGTATTTT
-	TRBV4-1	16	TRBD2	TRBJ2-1	CASSLRVAGIGDEQFF	TGCGCCAGCAGCCTTCGGGTAGCGGGGATCGGAGATGAGCAGTTCTTC
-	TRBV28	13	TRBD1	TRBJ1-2	CASSSDRVGGYTF	TGTGCCAGCAGTTCGGACAGGGTTGGGGGCTACACCTTC
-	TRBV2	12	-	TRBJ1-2	CASNQGNYGYTF	TGTGCCAGCAACCAGGGGAACTATGGCTACACCTTC
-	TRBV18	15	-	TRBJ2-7	CASSRGGQGTYEQYF	TGTGCCAGCTCCCGGGGGGGACAGGGAACCTACGAGCAGTACTTC
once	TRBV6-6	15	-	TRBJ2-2	CASSLDSRGPGELFF	TGTGCCAGCAGTCTTGATTCTAGGGGCCCCGGGGAGCTGTTTTTT
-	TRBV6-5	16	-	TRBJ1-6	CASSYGWGGSNSPLHF	TGTGCCAGCAGTTACGGTTGGGGAGGTAGCAATTCACCCCTCCACTTT
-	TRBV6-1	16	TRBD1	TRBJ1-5	CASSDRDRGFYQPQHF	TGTGCCAGCAGTGATCGTGACAGGGGGTTCTATCAGCCCCAGCATTTT
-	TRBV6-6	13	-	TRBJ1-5	CASSEGRVQPQHF	TGTGCCAGCAGTGAGGGAAGGGTTCAGCCCCAGCATTTT
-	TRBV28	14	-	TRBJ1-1	CASNEPGDLTEAFF	TGTGCCAGCAACGAGCCCGGGGATCTCACTGAAGCTTTCTTT
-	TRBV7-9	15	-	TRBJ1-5	CASSRNTGSSQPQHF	TGTGCCAGCAGCCGCAACACAGGGTCTTCTCAGCCCCAGCATTTT
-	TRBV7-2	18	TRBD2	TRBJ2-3	CASSLILGFAGGADTQYF	TGTGCCAGCAGCTTAATTTTAGGGTTCGCGGGGGGGGCAGATACGCAGTATTTT
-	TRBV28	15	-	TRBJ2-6	CASVARGLGANVLTF	TGTGCCAGCGTAGCCAGGGGCCTCGGGGCCAACGTCCTGACTTTC
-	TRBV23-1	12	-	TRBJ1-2	CASSRGGYGYTF	TGCGCCAGCAGTCGGGGGGGCTATGGCTACACCTTC